The clone carrying this T cell receptor beta chain has a count of ten or more. The CDR3 extends over 12 amino acids. Germline assignment: CDR1 SQVTM and CDR2 ANQGSEA. Trimming removed 1 base from V and 7 bases from J, with 10 bases in between. This specimen comes from a study of patients and donors after allogeneic stem cell transplantation. TCRdb reanalysed the RT-PCR reads using MiXCR and keeps one entry per CDR3 protein. The sample consists of more than 850,000 distinct CDR3 sequences, 15% to 20% of them appearing once. This sequence was found in a human donor who was either an allogeneic HSCT recipient or a stem cell or donor lymphocyte infusion donor (not recorded which). It is not recorded whose cells these are; they may come from a transplant donor. The V call is TRBV29-1, the J call TRBJ1-1; D gene uncertain. The sample was blood, either unsorted or a sorted T cell fraction (not recorded which). CDR3: CSVEGWRVEAFF. The CDR3, as DNA: TGCAGCGTTGAAGGGTGGAGGGTTGAAGCTTTCTTT.